Each of the 2 T cell receptor beta chains below was sequenced from the same sample in a study of T cells in Graves' hyperthyroidism and ophthalmopathy. Amplification of TCR beta CDR3 regions was performed using RNA transcripts as template. TCR CDR3 underwent first-round RT-PCR with the HTBI primer set. One entry per CDR3 protein, called by TCRdb with MiXCR from the multiplex PCR reads. Among hundreds of thousands of distinct CDR3 sequences, roughly 14% were seen once, and the ten largest hold about 13%. The material sequenced was blood. Every receptor here comes from a man between 18 and 35 years old with Graves' ophthalmopathy.

This clonotype was observed a handful of times. The J gene is TRBJ1-3, the V gene TRBV6-1, with 10 bases aligning to TRBD1. The germline gives CDR1 MNHNS, CDR2 SASEGT. The CDR3 has 16 residues. The V gene end was trimmed by 5 bases and the J gene end by 4 bases; junction bases not matched to a gene: 8. CDR3 in DNA: TGTGCCAGCAGTACGGGACAGGGGAACTCCGGAAACACCATATATTTT. Residues: CASSTGQGNSGNTIYF.

This clonotype was detected ten times or more. The chain employs TRBV10-3 and TRBJ2-3; D not resolved. The germline CDR1 and CDR2 sequences are ENHRY and SYGVKD. The V end was cut by 4 bases, the J end by 4 bases, with 6 bases between. The CDR3 totals 12 residues. The CDR3 here is CAISVGADTQYF. The CDR3 region has the DNA TGTGCCATCAGTGTTGGCGCAGATACGCAGTATTTT.